This paragraph reports one TCR beta chain. Its antigen is still unknown. Prior autoimmune disease or systemic immunosuppression barred patients. The data stem from a study of OX40 agonist ivuxolimab in advanced cancers. Study-level information: Given to patients was ivuxolimab, an agonistic anti-OX40 (CD134) antibody. While on treatment, patients had intravenous ivuxolimab at 0.01 to 10 mg/kg every 2 weeks. Findings and limits, study-wide: Relative to CD4+, CD8+ T cells held more expanded clones on average.

Germline CDR1 and CDR2: LGHNT and FRNRAP. This CDR3 comprises 18 residues. The V end was cut by 5 bases, the J end by 5 bases, with 22 bases between. Assay used: immunoSEQ multiplex PCR; TCRdb lists only in-frame clones, some missing. The data contain 50,000 to 60,000 clones, roughly four fifths of them singletons. The sequence was collected from an adult with an advanced solid tumor such as melanoma, head and neck, liver or kidney cancer. Material: CD4+ or CD8+ T cells sorted from blood, obtained in a trial of the OX40 agonist ivuxolimab. The chain combines TRBV12-5 with TRBJ2-6; TRBD1 is a possible D gene (5 bases). The CDR3 nucleotides read TGTGCTAGTGGTATACGGCGTGCAGGACAAAGTCGGGCCAACGTCCTGACTTTC. Translating it yields CASGIRRAGQSRANVLTF.